This TCR beta chain emerged from a study of control samples from healthy donors and cancer patients. The CDR3 loop spans 14 amino acids. V was cut by 5 bases and J by 10 bases, with 15 bases left in between. The germline gives CDR1 SGHVS, CDR2 FQNEAQ. The repertoire was sequenced with immunoSEQ multiplex PCR; TCRdb's copy has only in-frame clones and lacks some. The sample gives under 200,000 clones, 94% of which show up once; 8.5% is in the top ten. This chain joins TRBV7-8 and TRBJ1-6; D gene ambiguous. The sample taken for sequencing was blood. This receptor was obtained from a woman in her forties in good health. For the CDR3, the DNA is TGTGCCAGCAGCCGAAAATCAAGGAACTCACCCCTCCACTTT. Translation gives CASSRKSRNSPLHF.